The 17 T cell receptor beta chains below come from one sample, sequenced in a study of OX40 agonist ivuxolimab in advanced cancers. Sequenced by immunoSEQ multiplex PCR; TCRdb stores in-frame clones only, minus some. The table records tens of thousands of clones, around 83% of them present only once. The sequencing used CD4+ or CD8+ T cells sorted from blood, collected in a trial of the OX40 agonist ivuxolimab. The receptors shown here come from an adult with an advanced solid tumor such as melanoma, head and neck, liver or kidney cancer.

This chain uses TRBV7-2 with TRBJ1-5; D gene ambiguous. The CDR3 covers 15 residues. The germline V gene encodes CDR1 SGHTA and CDR2 FQGNSA. Trimming cost V 4 bases and J 3 bases, with 13 bases left between them. CDR3 in amino acids: CASSYVAGNNQPQHF. CDR3 sequence (DNA): TGTGCCAGCAGCTATGTCGCGGGGAACAATCAGCCCCAGCATTTT.

This rearrangement joins TRBV10-3 to TRBJ1-5; 9 nucleotides line up with TRBD1. The CDR3 runs to 14 residues. V trimming: 11 bases; J trimming: 4 bases; junction bases outside the gene matches: 9. Germline CDR1 reads ENHRY; CDR2 reads SYGVKD. The CDR3 DNA reads as TGTGCCTCCTACCCGGGACAGGGTAATCAGCCCCAGCATTTT. Its translation: CASYPGQGNQPQHF.

This rearrangement joins TRBV10-3 to TRBJ2-1; perhaps TRBD1 as D (6 bases). This CDR3 is built from 14 residues. Germline V CDR1 and CDR2: ENHRY, SYGVKD. Deletions cut 3 bases from V and 3 bases from J, with 9 bases between. The CDR3 loop is CAISDTGIYNEQFF. DNA for the CDR3: TGTGCCATCAGTGACACAGGGATCTACAATGAGCAGTTCTTC.

The chain employs TRBV7-2 and TRBJ1-4; D is ambiguous. The CDR3 covers 16 residues. The V end lost 5 bases, the J end lost 6 bases, and 19 bases lay between the germline ends. Germline V lookup: CDR1 SGHTA, CDR2 FQGNSA. The CDR3 here is CASSPSSDGVYEKLFF. The CDR3 DNA reads TGTGCCAGCAGCCCCTCCTCGGACGGAGTCTATGAAAAACTGTTTTTT.

The chain employs TRBV11-3 and TRBJ1-2; D is perhaps TRBD1 (6 bases). The CDR3 has 17 amino acids. In germline, CDR1 is SGHNT, CDR2 YENEEA. V was pared by 5 bases and J by 3 bases, with 22 bases between. CDR3: CASSPPGTPPLYYGYTF. The CDR3 DNA follows: TGTGCCAGCAGCCCACCTGGGACACCGCCCCTCTACTATGGCTACACCTTC.

The gene calls are TRBV6-1 and TRBJ1-5, with 7 bases fitting TRBD1. The CDR3 consists of 14 residues. V shed 6 bases and J 3 bases; nucleotides not matched to a gene: 5. Germline CDR1 is MNHNS and CDR2 is SASEGT. The CDR3 protein is CASSGTVNNQPQHF. The CDR3 nucleotides read TGTGCCAGCAGCGGGACAGTTAACAATCAGCCCCAGCATTTT.

The chain uses TRBV6-6 and TRBJ2-6; D is unresolved. The germline V gene encodes CDR1 MNHNY and CDR2 SVGAGI (reference sequence). The CDR3 is 12 residues long. V lost 2 bases and J 8 bases, leaving 4 bases between the germline ends. DNA for the CDR3: TGTGCCAGCAGTTACGTATCCAACGTCCTGACTTTC. As protein: CASSYVSNVLTF.

The V and J genes are TRBV2 and TRBJ1-2, with a possible D match to TRBD1 (5 bases). The length of the CDR3 is 14 residues. The germline V gene has CDR1 SNHLY and CDR2 FYNNEI. Trimming stripped 0 bases from V and 5 bases from J, with 10 bases between. CDR3 protein: CASSEAMGGYGYTF. CDR3 sequence (DNA): TGTGCCAGCAGTGAAGCAATGGGGGGGTATGGCTACACCTTC.

This clone was detected a few times. This sequence joins TRBV5-4 and TRBJ2-7; the match to TRBD2 covers 8 bases. Germline V gene data show CDR1 as SGHNT and CDR2 as YYREEE (reference sequence). With 1 base clipped from V and 6 bases from J, the junction kept 6 bases outside the gene matches. This CDR3 has 14 residues. In nucleotides, the CDR3 is TGTGCCAGCAGCTTGAGGGAAGGGACTAGCGAGCAGTACTTC. It translates to CASSLREGTSEQYF.

The DNA of the CDR3 is TGTGCCAGCAGCGTAGTACCCGGGACAGGGGGCGACTATGGCTACACCTTC. Protein: CASSVVPGTGGDYGYTF. The J gene is TRBJ1-2, the V gene TRBV28; 12 bases are a match to TRBD1. The J segment lost 3 bases and the V segment lost 6 bases, leaving 11 bases of the junction unmatched. This CDR3 is built from 17 residues. Per the germline V gene, CDR1 is MDHEN and CDR2 is SYDVKM.

This chain links TRBV10-3 with TRBJ1-3; D remains unclear. The germline V gene has CDR1 ENHRY and CDR2 SYGVKD. The CDR3 totals 18 residues. V gave up 2 bases and J gave up 0 bases, with 17 bases separating them. DNA of the CDR3: TGTGCCATCAGTGAGCCCGCCATAGGGAGGGACTCTGGAAACACCATATATTTT. Protein product: CAISEPAIGRDSGNTIYF.

This chain connects TRBV7-9 to TRBJ1-5; possible D gene TRBD1, 5 bases. With 4 bases removed from V and 3 bases from J, the gap between germline ends came to 19 bases. The CDR3 is 17 amino acids. The germline V gene has CDR1 SEHNR and CDR2 FQNEAQ (reference sequence). In DNA, the CDR3 is TGTGCCAGCAGCTCGTCTTATCAGAGACAGTACAATCAGCCCCAGCATTTT. It yields the protein CASSSSYQRQYNQPQHF.

The genes are TRBV2 and TRBJ1-6, with 7 positions matching TRBD1. The length of the CDR3 is 16 residues. After removal of 6 bases from V and 5 bases from J, the junction contained 10 bases not matched to a gene. Germline V gene lookup returns CDR1 SNHLY and CDR2 FYNNEI. This CDR3 is CASRRQGAGNNSPLHF. CDR3 DNA: TGTGCCAGCAGGCGACAGGGCGCAGGAAATAATTCACCCCTCCACTTT.

This clone has just a few counts. The chain joins TRBV7-9 to TRBJ1-2; no clear D gene. This CDR3 has 13 residues. From germline, CDR1 is SEHNR and CDR2 FQNEAQ (reference sequence). V was shortened by 1 base and J by 6 bases, with 9 bases between the two germline ends. DNA of the CDR3: TGTGCCAGCAGCTTAGTTGAGGGTGATGGCTACACCTTC. It codes for CASSLVEGDGYTF.

V usage is TRBV7-3 and J usage is TRBJ1-6; no reliable D call. Germline V lookup: CDR1 SGHTA, CDR2 FQGTGA. Trimming left V 2 bases short and J 10 bases short, with 12 bases between. This CDR3 comprises 14 residues. CDR3 in amino acids: CASSLYPSGSPLHF. The CDR3 DNA is TGTGCCAGCAGCTTATACCCCAGTGGATCACCCCTCCACTTT.

The table lists this clone with a few counts. The chain links TRBV5-1 to TRBJ1-4; D may be TRBD1 (6 bases). The CDR3 length is 13 residues. Germline V gives CDR1 SGHRS, CDR2 YFSETQ. V shed 3 bases and J shed 13 bases, with 16 bases lying between them. CDR3: CASSSETGGGLFF. The CDR3, as DNA: TGCGCCAGCAGCTCGGAGACAGGTGGGGGACTGTTTTTT.

The table lists this clone with a few counts. This chain uses TRBV7-3 with TRBJ1-6; D unresolved. The CDR3 spans 13 residues. Germline lookup yields CDR1 SGHTA and CDR2 FQGTGA. V was trimmed by 5 bases and J by 5 bases, leaving 7 bases between them. CDR3 residues: CASSLVNNSPLHF. The CDR3 bases are TGTGCCAGCAGCCTAGTGAATAATTCACCCCTCCACTTT.